This T cell receptor (beta chain) was captured by sequencing in a study of TIL therapy for anti-PD-1-resistant metastatic lung cancer. Looking at the study overall: Median tumor PD-L1 proportion score was under 6.5%.

Time point: pre-treatment sample, taken before nivolumab and TIL therapy. Pleural nodules or supraclavicular lymph nodes made up most of the excised metastases sampled. Tumor harvest preceded PD-1/PD-L1 blockade, followed by nivolumab treatment. Enrollment ran from late 2017 to January 2020. The immunoSEQ assay was v3. Libraries were sequenced to approximately 2 million read pairs (survey) or 5-6 million (deep). Sequencing used immunoSEQ multiplex PCR; TCRdb keeps in-frame clones, though not all of them. The sample carries about 10,000 clones, around three fifths recorded once. Only a few counts were recorded for this clone. CDR1 is SGHNT and CDR2 is YYREEE in the germline V gene (reference sequence). V dropped 3 bases and J dropped 1 base, with 16 bases sitting between them. This CDR3 comprises 16 residues.

This specimen consisted of tumor tissue, obtained at baseline. The V and J genes are TRBV5-4 and TRBJ1-1; D is ambiguous. This sequence was found in a person aged 25 to 85 with non-small cell lung cancer. The CDR3, as DNA: TGTGCCAGCAGCTCACGGTCCATGGAGGGGAACACTGAAGCTTTCTTT. It yields the protein CASSSRSMEGNTEAFF.